This T cell receptor beta chain was sequenced in a study of blood T cell repertoires in COVID-19. Study details: From the United States, Italy and Spain came samples of acute and convalescent COVID-19.

V dropped 3 bases and J dropped 8 bases, with 8 bases sitting between them. The CDR3 length is 12 residues. Germline CDR1 and CDR2: MNHNS and SASEGT. Produced via immunoSEQ multiplex PCR; TCRdb's table is partial and in-frame only. In the table there are 150,000 to 200,000 clones, 75% to 90% of which are singletons. The source material was peripheral blood. The TCR comes from a human donor in a cohort sampled during active COVID-19. The V and J genes are TRBV6-1 and TRBJ2-4; D perhaps matches TRBD1 (5 bases). The CDR3: CASSDRVDIQYF. Here the CDR3 DNA reads TGTGCCAGCAGTGACAGGGTTGACATTCAGTACTTC.